The source of this T cell receptor beta chain is a study of technical replicates of blood from a few donors. Profiling relied on immunoSEQ multiplex PCR, and the TCRdb table lists in-frame clones only, not all of them. This sample has some 54,000 clones, with about 93% found just once. The germline gives CDR1 ENHRY, CDR2 SYGVKD. The CDR3 covers 14 residues. Trimming cost V 3 bases and J 7 bases; bases outside gene matches: 6. The specimen was PBMCs. The V and J genes are TRBV10-3 and TRBJ1-5; 7 bases align to TRBD1. This TCR derives from a human donor in good health. Some clones in this sample may be carry-over from other donors' samples. This chain's CDR3 is CAISEGQVKQPQHF. In nucleotides, the CDR3 is TGTGCCATCAGTGAAGGACAGGTTAAACAGCCCCAGCATTTT.